The clone carrying this T cell receptor beta chain turned up a few times. Its specificity is not known. From germline, CDR1 is DFQATT and CDR2 SNEGSKA (reference sequence). The CDR3 extends over 11 amino acids. V was trimmed by 1 base and J by 5 bases, leaving 5 bases between them. The investigators reverse transcribed all of the isolated RNA, so they sequenced expressed TCRB transcripts. TCRdb's copy holds only in-frame clones and misses some; the assay was immunoSEQ multiplex PCR. This table has 400,000 to 600,000 clones, approximately 28% appearing once. This sample is part of a study of beta chain features in type 1 diabetes. For the study at large: Patients shared similar age, gender and cell yields with healthy donors. Study findings and constraints: Shorter TCRB CDR3s, moderately but significantly so, were found in Type 1 diabetes patients in all four CD4+ subsets. A potential influence of HLA type upon TCRB rearrangement remained unresolved herein. Diminished insertions and augmented deletions at VDJ junctions characterized type 1 diabetes patients.

This receptor was identified in a young man in good health. The V and J genes are TRBV20-1 and TRBJ1-2; D is undetermined. Sequencing was done on a sample of naive CD4+ T cells from blood. CDR3 amino acids: CSARADYGYTF. For the CDR3, the DNA is TGCAGTGCTAGAGCCGATTATGGCTACACCTTC.